This TCR beta chain stems from a study of CDR3 diversity in severe acne. CDR1 is SQVTM and CDR2 is ANQGSEA in the germline V gene. The CDR3 loop spans 13 amino acids. V was clipped by 6 bases and J by 0 bases, with 9 bases between them. MiXCR was run by TCRdb on the PCR reads, yielding one entry per CDR3 protein. The table has 89,000 or so distinct CDR3 sequences, 45% to 50% seen once. Sequences were obtained from blood. This receptor was identified in a male donor in good health, serving as a control. This chain links TRBV29-1 with TRBJ1-5; D call uncertain. CDR3 residues: CSVGDGSNQPQHF. CDR3 DNA: TGCAGCGTCGGAGACGGTAGCAATCAGCCCCAGCATTTT.